This is a list of T cell receptor beta chains from one sample in a study of OX40 agonist ivuxolimab in advanced cancers. The protocol was immunoSEQ multiplex PCR, while the TCRdb copy is restricted to in-frame clones and leaves out a portion. This sample has around 37,000 clones, with 80% to 85% found just once. Source: CD4+ or CD8+ T cells sorted from blood, taken in a trial of the OX40 agonist ivuxolimab. The receptors here all came from an adult with an advanced solid tumor such as melanoma, head and neck, liver or kidney cancer. The CDR3 runs from the conserved cysteine through the conserved F or W. D genes are given only for firm matches. Only some rows state a clone size, as once, few, many or a class for expanded clones.

d_gene	abundance	len	j_gene	v_gene	CDR3aa	CDR3nt
TRBD1	-	14	TRBJ1-6	TRBV19	CASRGQGGDSPLHF	TGTGCCAGTAGAGGACAGGGGGGTGATTCACCCCTCCACTTT
-	-	14	TRBJ2-7	TRBV10-3	CAISVGRGPDEQYF	TGTGCCATCTCGGTAGGGAGGGGGCCAGACGAGCAGTACTTC
-	few	12	TRBJ2-7	TRBV9	CASSVDRAEQYF	TGTGCCAGCAGCGTAGATAGGGCCGAGCAGTACTTC
TRBD2	once	16	TRBJ2-3	TRBV2	CASSARASGSTDTQYF	TGTGCCAGCAGTGCGCGGGCTAGCGGGAGCACAGATACGCAGTATTTT
-	many	14	TRBJ2-1	TRBV10-3	CAIGLGGVGNEQFF	TGTGCCATCGGCCTCGGAGGGGTAGGCAATGAGCAGTTCTTC
TRBD1	-	15	TRBJ2-3	TRBV5-1	CASSRGQVNADTQYF	TGCGCCAGCAGCCGGGGACAGGTAAACGCAGATACGCAGTATTTT
-	-	16	TRBJ1-4	TRBV4-1	CASSPVTGVGNEKLFF	TGCGCCAGCAGCCCAGTTACGGGGGTGGGTAATGAAAAACTGTTTTTT
-	few	17	TRBJ2-2	TRBV11-2	CASSLVGGNSYTGELFF	TGTGCCAGCAGCTTAGTCGGTGGTAACAGCTACACCGGGGAGCTGTTTTTT
-	-	15	TRBJ1-5	TRBV4-3	CASSQENQGSQPQHF	TGCGCCAGCAGCCAAGAAAACCAGGGGAGTCAGCCCCAGCATTTT
-	-	13	TRBJ1-5	TRBV5-1	CASSLDGNQPQHF	TGCGCCAGCAGCTTGGATGGCAATCAGCCCCAGCATTTT
TRBD1	-	11	TRBJ1-1	TRBV6-5	CASKVDRVTSF	TGTGCCAGCAAGGTCGACAGGGTAACGTCCTTT
-	-	11	TRBJ2-7	TRBV20-1	CSARDLDKQYF	TGCAGTGCTAGAGATCTGGACAAGCAGTACTTC
TRBD1	-	17	TRBJ1-5	TRBV4-1	CASSQGGRGPPQQPQHF	TGCGCCAGCAGCCAAGGGGGGAGGGGGCCCCCACAACAGCCCCAGCATTTT
-	-	16	TRBJ2-5	TRBV18	CASSLDVWDFGETQYF	TGTGCCAGCTCCTTAGACGTCTGGGACTTCGGAGAGACCCAGTACTTC
-	-	13	TRBJ1-6	TRBV4-1	CASSQDWGSPLHF	TGCGCCAGCAGCCAAGATTGGGGGTCACCCCTCCACTTT
TRBD1	once	16	TRBJ1-4	TRBV5-1	CASSLGHGTGHEKLFF	TGCGCCAGCAGCTTGGGCCACGGGACAGGGCATGAAAAACTGTTTTTT
-	few	15	TRBJ2-7	TRBV6-5	CASSYSTQATYEQYF	TGTGCCAGCAGTTACTCGACGCAGGCCACCTACGAGCAGTACTTC
TRBD1	-	14	TRBJ2-2	TRBV28	CASCRDRGTGELFF	TGTGCCAGTTGCCGGGACAGGGGCACCGGGGAGCTGTTTTTT
-	-	11	TRBJ1-3	TRBV19	CATGTGNTIYF	TGTGCCACCGGAACCGGAAACACCATATATTTT
-	-	13	TRBJ2-5	TRBV6-6	CASRVSNQETQYF	TGTGCCAGCAGGGTCTCGAACCAAGAGACCCAGTACTTC
-	once	15	TRBJ1-2	TRBV6-6	CASSYSLGGAHGYTF	TGTGCCAGCAGTTACTCTCTGGGGGGGGCACATGGCTACACCTTC
TRBD1	-	14	TRBJ2-5	TRBV6-5	CASSYRDRRETQYF	TGTGCCAGCAGTTACCGGGACAGGCGGGAGACCCAGTACTTC
-	-	15	TRBJ1-5	TRBV18	CASSATGTWDQPQHF	TGTGCCAGCTCAGCCACAGGAACCTGGGATCAGCCCCAGCATTTT
TRBD1	once	20	TRBJ2-6	TRBV4-3	CASSQGAKVRGHPGANVLTF	TGCGCCAGCAGCCAAGGGGCTAAAGTCAGGGGGCATCCTGGGGCCAACGTCCTGACTTTC
-	-	15	TRBJ2-3	TRBV7-2	CASSSSDGDTDTQYF	TGTGCCAGCAGCTCATCGGACGGAGACACAGATACGCAGTATTTT
-	-	12	TRBJ1-2	TRBV7-9	CASSSPFGGYTF	TGTGCCAGCAGCTCACCCTTCGGGGGCTACACCTTC
TRBD1	-	16	TRBJ2-1	TRBV15	CATSRGDRGSYNEQFF	TGTGCCACCAGCAGAGGGGACAGGGGCTCCTACAATGAGCAGTTCTTC
-	-	15	TRBJ1-1	TRBV28	CASSLTDGGIPEAFF	TGTGCCAGCAGTTTGACAGACGGGGGAATACCTGAAGCTTTCTTT
TRBD2	-	18	TRBJ2-1	TRBV5-1	CASSSHDPAGETYNEQFF	TGCGCCAGCAGCTCGCATGACCCCGCGGGGGAAACCTACAATGAGCAGTTCTTC
-	-	11	TRBJ1-4	TRBV20-1	CSYVRNEKLFF	TGCAGTTATGTTCGTAATGAAAAACTGTTTTTT
TRBD1	-	15	TRBJ1-1	TRBV6-1	CASSDVTGLGTEAFF	TGTGCCAGCAGTGACGTGACAGGGCTGGGCACTGAAGCTTTCTTT
-	many	13	TRBJ2-7	TRBV2	CASRNGVRGEQYF	TGTGCCAGCAGAAACGGGGTAAGGGGCGAGCAGTACTTC
-	-	14	TRBJ2-7	TRBV6-5	CASSYGGQFYEQYF	TGTGCCAGCAGTTACGGGGGACAATTCTACGAGCAGTACTTC
-	-	13	TRBJ2-3	TRBV2	CASSLLITDTQYF	TGTGCCAGCAGTCTCCTGATCACAGATACGCAGTATTTT
-	-	12	TRBJ1-1	TRBV2	CASSEGGIRAFF	TGTGCCAGCAGTGAGGGGGGAATTAGGGCTTTCTTT